The 8 T cell receptor beta chains below were found in one sample sequenced in a study of blood T cells in healthy people across ages. For the second PCR, which ran for about 7 to 11 cycles, a sample-barcoded 5' primer and a J-beta primer mix were used. Each CDR3 protein gets one entry after TCRdb re-called the 5' RACE reads with MiXCR. This table has about 780,000 distinct CDR3 sequences, 46% appearing once. Sequencing was performed on blood. These TCRs come from a man older than 75 in good health.

CDR3 nucleotides: TGCAGTGCTCCCTCCGGGACTAGCGGACAAGTGGGTGAGCAGTTCTTC. It is translated as CSAPSGTSGQVGEQFF. The genes are TRBV20-1 and TRBJ2-1; 11 positions agree with TRBD2. The CDR3 extends over 16 amino acids. CDR1 and CDR2 from the germline V gene are DFQATT and SNEGSKA (reference sequence). V trimming: 5 bases; J trimming: 9 bases; junction bases outside the gene matches: 15.

The chain joins TRBV12-3 or TRBV12-4 to TRBJ1-5; no clear D gene. V lost 9 bases to trimming and J lost 5 bases, with 14 bases between them. This CDR3 has 13 residues. The CDR3 region is CASKEGGDQPQHF. In nucleotides, the CDR3 is TGTGCCAGTAAGGAGGGTGGCGATCAGCCCCAGCATTTT.

This clonotype occurred many times. The chain joins TRBV7-6 to TRBJ1-4; D gene uncertain. Germline lookup yields CDR1 SGHVS and CDR2 FNYEAQ. CDR3 size: 14 residues. V lost 5 bases to trimming and J lost 0 bases, with 7 bases between them. Here the CDR3 reads CASSEVSTNEKLFF. CDR3 DNA: TGTGCCAGCAGCGAAGTTTCAACTAATGAAAAACTGTTTTTT.

A few counts support this clonotype. The chain has TRBV6-5 and TRBJ1-2, with D perhaps matching TRBD1 (5 bases). This CDR3 region has 12 residues. Germline CDR1 MNHEY, CDR2 SVGAGI. Trimming stripped 3 bases from V and 6 bases from J, with 8 bases between. The CDR3 loop reads CASSYDSNGYTF. The CDR3 bases are TGTGCCAGCAGTTATGACAGCAATGGCTACACCTTC.

In the case of this clonotype: A junction boundary mismatches the germline segment, possibly from a read error. CDR3 in amino acids: CAWSVRGTDAQYF. CDR3 in DNA: TGTGCCTGGAGTGTACGGGGGACAGATGCGCAGTATTTT. The V gene is TRBV30, the J gene TRBJ2-3; D perhaps matches TRBD1 (7 bases). Germline V lookup: CDR1 GTSNPN, CDR2 SVGIG (reference sequence). The CDR3 contains 13 residues.

The chain combines TRBV27 with TRBJ2-3, with TRBD1 as a possible D gene (6 bases). CDR3 size: 13 residues. Germline V CDR1 and CDR2: MNHEY, SMNVEV (reference sequence). V was shortened by 8 bases and J by 2 bases, with 11 bases between the two germline ends. The CDR3 coding sequence is TGTGCCAGCGGTTGGGGGCCCACAGATACGCAGTATTTT. Amino acid sequence: CASGWGPTDTQYF.

This clonotype has just one count. One end of the junction varies from germline; a read error may be responsible. The rearrangement joins TRBV7-2 to TRBJ2-6; D is perhaps TRBD1 or TRBD2 (5 bases each). This CDR3 is built from 16 residues. From germline, CDR1 is SGHTA and CDR2 FQGNSA. CDR3 residues: CSSSLGLGVGANVLTF. Written as DNA, the CDR3 is TGTTCCAGCAGCTTAGGATTGGGGGTCGGGGCCAACGTCCTGACTTTC.

As to this clonotype: Being one base from a much bigger clone, this may be a read error. This rearrangement joins TRBV4-3 to TRBJ2-1, with D maybe TRBD2 (8 bases). Germline CDR1 reads LGHNA; CDR2 reads YSLEER. The CDR3 length is 15 residues. DNA of the CDR3: TGCGCCGGCAGCCAGGGGGGGACTAGCTACAATGAGCAGTTCTTC. Residues: CAGSQGGTSYNEQFF.